The 22 T cell receptor beta chains below all came from one sample that was sequenced in a study of naive and memory T cell subsets. Whole blood, 2.5 ml, came from adult healthy volunteers. Alpha and beta constant region primers primed reverse transcription for blood and skin samples. TCRdb processed the 5' RACE reads anew with MiXCR; each CDR3 protein has one entry. Seen here are about 22,000 distinct CDR3 sequences, 4% to 4.5% observed once, and the top ten hold over 7.5%. These receptors came from a male donor in good health.

This clonotype was picked up many times. The rearrangement uses TRBV9 and TRBJ2-7; 13 nucleotides agree with TRBD2. The CDR3 has 16 residues. V was clipped by 2 bases and J by 6 bases; unmatched bases: 8. CDR1 and CDR2 from the germline V gene are SGDLS and YYNGEE. The CDR3 protein is CASSVGLAGARGEQYF. In DNA form, the CDR3 reads TGTGCCAGCAGCGTTGGACTAGCGGGAGCTCGGGGCGAGCAGTACTTC.

For this clonotype: A read error is possible here, since a much larger clone lies one base away. The chain is built from TRBV3-1 and TRBJ1-2, with D possibly being TRBD1 (5 bases). From germline, CDR1 is LGHDT and CDR2 YNNKEL (reference sequence). The CDR3 runs 13 residues. Between the trimmed V and J ends, which lost 3 bases and 12 bases, there was a span of 17 bases. DNA of the CDR3: TGTGCCAGCAGCCACCTAGACAGCCTGCACGACACCTTC. It specifies CASSHLDSLHDTF.

This clonotype was counted at least ten times. The DNA for the CDR3 is TGTGCCAGCAGTTACCGTCGTGTGGGCTGGGAAAAACTGTTTTTT. It specifies CASSYRRVGWEKLFF. The chain has TRBV6-5 and TRBJ1-4, with D unresolved. The germline V gene has CDR1 MNHEY and CDR2 SVGAGI. The CDR3 extends over 15 amino acids. Trimming cost V 2 bases and J 8 bases, with 15 bases left between them.

In its sample, this clonotype was seen a few times. The rearrangement uses TRBV6-2 or TRBV6-3 and TRBJ2-1; D perhaps matches TRBD1 (7 bases). V lost 6 bases and J lost 6, with 15 bases in between. The CDR3 sequence is 14 residues long. Germline V gene lookup returns CDR1 MNHEY and CDR2 SVGEGT. The CDR3 coding sequence is TGTGCCAGCAGCCAGACAGGGAGGTCCAATGAGCAGTTCTTC. This codes for CASSQTGRSNEQFF.

At least ten counts were recorded for this clonotype. The genes are TRBV7-6 and TRBJ2-7; 7 bases line up with TRBD2. The CDR3 is 14 amino acids. V shed 0 bases and J 4 bases; nucleotides not matched to a gene: 3. CDR1 is SGHVS, CDR2 FNYEAQ, per germline. The CDR3 DNA reads as TGTGCCAGCAGCTTAGCCAGGGAGGGATACGAGCAGTACTTC. Amino acid sequence: CASSLAREGYEQYF. The full variable domain, completed using reference TRBV7-6 and TRBJ2-7, is GAGVSQSPRYKVTKRGQDVALRCDPISGHVSLYWYRQALGQGPEFLTYFNYEAQQDKSGLPNDRFSAERPEGSISTLTIQRTEQRDSAMYRCASSLAREGYEQYFGPGTRLTVT.

This clonotype came up many times. For the CDR3, the DNA is TGTGCCAGCAGCTTACAACTGAACACTGAAGCTTTCTTT. Residues: CASSLQLNTEAFF. V usage is TRBV7-8 and J usage is TRBJ1-1; D remains unclear. Germline V gene sequence: CDR1 SGHVS, CDR2 FQNEAQ. The CDR3 sequence is 13 residues long. Trimming took off 2 bases at V and 0 bases at J, with 4 bases between the two ends.

This clonotype was seen many times. This chain links TRBV18 with TRBJ1-2; no reliable D call. The CDR3 covers 15 residues. Germline V lookup: CDR1 KGHSH, CDR2 LQKENI. Deletions cut 2 bases from V and 4 bases from J, with 14 bases between. For the CDR3, the DNA is TGTGCCAGCTCACCAAAATCAGTACAGAGCTATGGCTACACCTTC. Amino acid sequence: CASSPKSVQSYGYTF.

This clonotype was recorded many times. J is TRBJ2-3 and V is TRBV10-3, with TRBD2 matching 9 bases. This CDR3 has 17 amino acids. With V trimmed by 0 bases and J by 2 bases, 6 bases remained unmatched. Germline V lookup: CDR1 ENHRY, CDR2 SYGVKD. CDR3 sequence reads: CAISESIAGANTDTQYF. Written as DNA, the CDR3 is TGTGCCATCAGTGAGTCGATAGCGGGGGCCAACACAGATACGCAGTATTTT.

This clonotype was counted ten times or more. The chain carries TRBV7-2 and TRBJ2-3; 8 bases map to TRBD2. The J segment lost 4 bases and the V segment lost 5 bases, leaving 14 bases of the junction unmatched. From germline, CDR1 is SGHTA and CDR2 FQGNSA. The CDR3 consists of 17 residues. The CDR3 protein is CASSTSFPGGASDTQYF. The DNA of the CDR3 is TGTGCCAGCAGCACCTCTTTTCCCGGGGGGGCCTCAGATACGCAGTATTTT.

This clonotype has ten or more counts. The J gene is TRBJ2-7, the V gene TRBV5-1; D gene ambiguous. The CDR3 runs to 12 residues. Germline assignment: CDR1 SGHRS and CDR2 YFSETQ. With 0 bases removed from V and 6 bases from J, the gap between germline ends came to 7 bases. DNA for the CDR3: TGCGCCAGCAGCTTGGGCGGTTCCGAGCAGTACTTC. Its translation is CASSLGGSEQYF. Based on the CDR3 plus reference TRBV5-1 and TRBJ2-7, the full variable domain is KAGVTQTPRYLIKTRGQQVTLSCSPISGHRSVSWYQQTPGQGLQFLFEYFSETQRNKGNFPGRFSGRQFSNSRSEMNVSTLELGDSALYLCASSLGGSEQYFGPGTRLTVT.

Many counts were recorded for this clonotype. The chain uses TRBV6-2 or TRBV6-3 and TRBJ2-5; D is possibly TRBD1 (6 bases). V was pared by 6 bases and J by 4 bases, with 12 bases between. The CDR3 runs 13 residues. Germline V gives CDR1 MNHEY, CDR2 SVGEGT. CDR3 sequence (DNA): TGTGCCAGCAGAAACAGGGAGCGAGAGACCCAGTACTTC. It codes for CASRNRERETQYF.

This clonotype has ten or more counts. The chain links TRBV6-5 to TRBJ2-5, with D possibly TRBD1 on 5 matching bases. CDR1 and CDR2 (germline): MNHEY, SVGAGI. Trimming left V 8 bases short and J 7 bases short, with 11 bases between. CDR3 length equals 11 residues. The CDR3 reads CASPHQGTQYF. The CDR3 region has the DNA TGTGCCAGCCCCCACCAGGGGACCCAGTACTTC.

This clonotype showed up many times. This chain connects TRBV18 to TRBJ2-5; no definite D call. The V gene lost 4 bases and the J gene lost 2 bases, with 11 bases spanning the gap. The germline CDR1 and CDR2 sequences are KGHSH and LQKENI. The CDR3 length is 14 residues. CDR3 coding DNA: TGTGCCAGCTCACTTAGGCAACAGCAAGAGACCCAGTACTTC. This sequence encodes CASSLRQQQETQYF.

Ten or more counts support this clonotype. The V call is TRBV20-1, the J call TRBJ2-1; D not certain. V was shortened by 3 bases and J by 4 bases, with 10 bases between the two germline ends. Germline CDR1 and CDR2: DFQATT and SNEGSKA (reference sequence). The CDR3 loop spans 13 amino acids. CDR3 in DNA: TGCAGTGCTAGGAGATACCCTTACAATGAGCAGTTCTTC. Protein sequence: CSARRYPYNEQFF.

At least ten counts were recorded for this clonotype. The CDR3 reads CSALARGREETQYF. The CDR3 region has the DNA TGCAGTGCCCTTGCCCGGGGAAGGGAAGAGACCCAGTACTTC. The chain couples TRBV20-1 to TRBJ2-5, with D tentatively TRBD2 (5 bases). The germline CDR1 and CDR2 sequences are DFQATT and SNEGSKA (reference sequence). The CDR3 consists of 14 residues. V lost 6 bases, J lost 3 bases, and 17 bases lay in between.

This clonotype was recorded many times. The rearrangement uses TRBV2 and TRBJ2-7; D is uncertain. The CDR3 is 12 amino acids. CDR1 is SNHLY, CDR2 FYNNEI, per germline. The V end was cut by 2 bases, the J end by 1 base, with 3 bases between. The CDR3 here is CASSENSYEQYF. The DNA of the CDR3 is TGTGCCAGCAGTGAAAATTCCTACGAGCAGTACTTC.

The sample holds many counts of this clonotype. Here the CDR3 reads CASSLGGTLDSPLHF. For the CDR3, the DNA is TGTGCCAGCAGCTTGGGCGGTACCCTAGATTCACCCCTCCACTTT. V is TRBV5-6 and J is TRBJ1-6; D is unclear. Trimming left V 0 bases short and J 8 bases short, with 12 bases between. The CDR3 runs 15 residues. Germline lookup yields CDR1 SGHDT and CDR2 YYEEEE. The full variable domain, in which reference TRBV5-6 and TRBJ1-6 provide the parts outside the CDR3, is DAGVTQSPTHLIKTRGQQVTLRCSPKSGHDTVSWYQQALGQGPQFIFQYYEEEERQRGNFPDRFSGHQFPNYSSELNVNALLLGDSALYLCASSLGGTLDSPLHFGNGTRLTVT.

This clonotype was seen at least ten times. This chain's CDR3 is CASSPDTLSNQPQHF. CDR3 nucleotide sequence: TGTGCCAGCAGCCCGGATACATTGAGCAATCAGCCCCAGCATTTT. The J gene is TRBJ1-5, the V gene TRBV3-1; D unclear. The CDR3 length is 15 residues. V lost 4 bases and J 1 base, leaving 11 bases between the germline ends. Germline loops: CDR1 LGHDT, CDR2 YNNKEL (reference sequence). Using reference TRBV3-1 and TRBJ1-5 for the parts outside the CDR3, the full variable domain is DTAVSQTPKYLVTQMGNDKSIKCEQNLGHDTMYWYKQDSKKFLKIMFSYNNKELIINETVPNRFSPKSPDKAHLNLHINSLELGDSAVYFCASSPDTLSNQPQHFGDGTRLSIL.

This clonotype has a count of ten or more. The chain recombines TRBV7-9 with TRBJ2-2, with D unresolved. Germline V gives CDR1 SEHNR, CDR2 FQNEAQ (reference sequence). V lost 5 bases and J lost 2, with 6 bases in between. CDR3 length: 13 amino acids. CDR3 residues: CASSPSNTGELFF. The CDR3 nucleotides read TGTGCCAGCAGCCCCAGTAACACCGGGGAGCTGTTTTTT. Complete variable domain (other parts from reference TRBV7-9 and TRBJ2-2): DTGVSQNPRHKITKRGQNVTFRCDPISEHNRLYWYRQTLGQGPEFLTYFQNEAQLEKSRLLSDRFSAERPKGSFSTLEIQRTEQGDSAMYLCASSPSNTGELFFGEGSRLTVL.

The J gene is TRBJ2-3, the V gene TRBV7-9, with TRBD2 identical over 9 bases. This CDR3 is built from 16 residues. Unmatched junction bases numbered 5, after V lost 2 bases and J lost 2 bases. Germline V gene sequence: CDR1 SEHNR, CDR2 FQNEAQ (reference sequence). Here the CDR3 reads CASSLLSSGATDTQYF. CDR3 in DNA: TGTGCCAGCAGCTTACTGTCTAGCGGGGCCACAGATACGCAGTATTTT.

There are a few counts of this clonotype. The CDR3 nucleotides read TGTGCCAGCAGACCTCCCGGACTAGACGACAATGAGCAGTTCTTC. This encodes CASRPPGLDDNEQFF. The rearrangement joins TRBV6-2 or TRBV6-3 to TRBJ2-1; 7 nucleotides agree with TRBD2. CDR3 size: 15 residues. The V and J ends lost 6 bases and 5 bases, in that order; junction bases with no gene match: 10. Germline V gives CDR1 MNHEY, CDR2 SVGEGT.

The table lists this clonotype with many counts. This chain joins TRBV7-2 and TRBJ2-3; 7 nucleotides line up with TRBD2. CDR3 length equals 17 residues. Germline-derived CDR1 and CDR2 are SGHTA and FQGNSA. The V gene end was trimmed by 6 bases and the J gene end by 10 bases; junction bases not matched to a gene: 22. The CDR3 DNA reads TGTGCCAGCAGTTCGGCTTCCAGCGGGGTGCCGGGGTATTCGCAGTATTTT. Translation: CASSSASSGVPGYSQYF. Using reference TRBV7-2 and TRBJ2-3 for the parts outside the CDR3, the full variable domain is GAGVSQSPSNKVTEKGKDVELRCDPISGHTALYWYRQSLGQGLEFLIYFQGNSAPDKSGLPSDRFSAERTGGSVSTLTIQRTQQEDSAVYLCASSSASSGVPGYSQYFGPGTRLTVL.